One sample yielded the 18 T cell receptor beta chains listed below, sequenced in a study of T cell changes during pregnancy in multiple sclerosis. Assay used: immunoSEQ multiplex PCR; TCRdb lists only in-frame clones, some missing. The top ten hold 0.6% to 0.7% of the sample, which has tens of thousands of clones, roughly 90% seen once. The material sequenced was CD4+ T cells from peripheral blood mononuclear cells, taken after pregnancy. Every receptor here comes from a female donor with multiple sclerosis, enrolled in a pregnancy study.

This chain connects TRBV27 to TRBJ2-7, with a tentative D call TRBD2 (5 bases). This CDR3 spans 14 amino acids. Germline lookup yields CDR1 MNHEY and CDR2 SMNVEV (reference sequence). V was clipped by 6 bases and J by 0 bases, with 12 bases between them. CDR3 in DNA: TGTGCCAGCAGCCAGCCGGGAAGCTCCTACGAGCAGTACTTC. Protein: CASSQPGSSYEQYF.

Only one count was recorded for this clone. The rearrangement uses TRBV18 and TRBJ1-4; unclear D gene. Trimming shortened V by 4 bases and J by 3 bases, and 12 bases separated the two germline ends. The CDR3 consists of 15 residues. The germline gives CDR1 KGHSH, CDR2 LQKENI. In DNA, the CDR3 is TGTGCCAGCTCACAGACCGGGTCCTCTAATGAAAAACTGTTTTTT. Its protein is CASSQTGSSNEKLFF.

The CDR3 region is CATSATGLAGGYEQFF. The CDR3 region has the DNA TGTGCCACCAGCGCTACTGGACTAGCGGGGGGGTATGAGCAGTTCTTC. V gene TRBV15 combines with J gene TRBJ2-1; 15 nucleotides match TRBD2. CDR3 length equals 16 residues. From germline, CDR1 is LNHNV and CDR2 YYDKDF (reference sequence). Trimming took 5 bases from V and 8 from J; bases not matched to a gene: 7. The full variable domain, in which reference TRBV15 and TRBJ2-1 provide the parts outside the CDR3, is DAMVIQNPRYQVTQFGKPVTLSCSQTLNHNVMYWYQQKSSQAPKLLFHYYDKDFNNEADTPDNFQSRRPNTSFCFLDIRSPGLGDTAMYLCATSATGLAGGYEQFFGPGTRLTVL.

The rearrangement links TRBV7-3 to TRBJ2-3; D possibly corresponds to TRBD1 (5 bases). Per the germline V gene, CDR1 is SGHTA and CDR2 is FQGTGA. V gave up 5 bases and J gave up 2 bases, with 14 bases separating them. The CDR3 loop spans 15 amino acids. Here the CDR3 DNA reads TGTGCCAGCAGCCCAAGGGGTAGTCCCACAGATACGCAGTATTTT. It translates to CASSPRGSPTDTQYF.

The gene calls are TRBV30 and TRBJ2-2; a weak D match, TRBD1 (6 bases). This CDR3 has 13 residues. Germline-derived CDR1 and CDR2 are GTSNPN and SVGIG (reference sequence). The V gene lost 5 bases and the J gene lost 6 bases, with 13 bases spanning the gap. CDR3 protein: CAWATGMSGELFF. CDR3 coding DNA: TGTGCCTGGGCCACAGGGATGTCCGGGGAGCTGTTTTTT.

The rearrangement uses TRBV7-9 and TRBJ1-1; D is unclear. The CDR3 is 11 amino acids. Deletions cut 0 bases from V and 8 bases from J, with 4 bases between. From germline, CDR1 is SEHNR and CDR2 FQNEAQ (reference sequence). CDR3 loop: CASSLAVEAFF. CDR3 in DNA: TGTGCCAGCAGCTTAGCCGTCGAAGCTTTCTTT.

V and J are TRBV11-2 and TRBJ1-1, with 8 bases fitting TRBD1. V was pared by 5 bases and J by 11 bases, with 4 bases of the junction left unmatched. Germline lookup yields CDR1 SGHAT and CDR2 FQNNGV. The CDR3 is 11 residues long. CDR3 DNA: TGTGCCAGCAGCGAGCAGGGGGCTGCTTTCTTT. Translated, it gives CASSEQGAAFF.

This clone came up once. In DNA, the CDR3 is TGCGCCAGCAGCCAACTAGGGACAGTGAATTCACCCCTCCACTTT. It yields the protein CASSQLGTVNSPLHF. V gene TRBV4-1 combines with J gene TRBJ1-6; 7 bases are a match to TRBD1. V gave up 2 bases and J gave up 7 bases; unmatched junction bases: 5. There are 15 residues in the CDR3. CDR1 MGHRA and CDR2 YSYEKL come from the germline V gene.

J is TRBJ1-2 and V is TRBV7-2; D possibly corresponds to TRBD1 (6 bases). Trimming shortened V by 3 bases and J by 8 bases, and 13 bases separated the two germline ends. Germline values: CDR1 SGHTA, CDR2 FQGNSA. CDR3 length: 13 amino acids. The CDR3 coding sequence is TGTGCCAGCAGCTTTGGACAGATTGAAGGCTACACCTTC. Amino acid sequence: CASSFGQIEGYTF. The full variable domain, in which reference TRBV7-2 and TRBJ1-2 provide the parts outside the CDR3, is GAGVSQSPSNKVTEKGKDVELRCDPISGHTALYWYRQSLGQGLEFLIYFQGNSAPDKSGLPSDRFSAERTGGSVSTLTIQRTQQEDSAVYLCASSFGQIEGYTFGSGTRLTVV.

CDR3 DNA: TGTGCCAGCAGCTTCCAAAAACCGGGACTATCGGTTGAGCAGTTCTTC. Translated: CASSFQKPGLSVEQFF. The chain combines TRBV7-2 with TRBJ2-1; 7 bases are a match to TRBD2. CDR3 size: 16 residues. Germline CDR1 is SGHTA and CDR2 is FQGNSA. V lost 3 bases to trimming and J lost 9 bases; unmatched junction nucleotides: 14.

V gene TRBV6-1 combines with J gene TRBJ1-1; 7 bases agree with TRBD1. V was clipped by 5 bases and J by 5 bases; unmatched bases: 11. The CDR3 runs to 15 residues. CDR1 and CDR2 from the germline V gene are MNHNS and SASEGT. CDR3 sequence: CASSPDRVGWTEAFF. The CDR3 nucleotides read TGTGCCAGCAGTCCCGACAGGGTTGGGTGGACTGAAGCTTTCTTT.

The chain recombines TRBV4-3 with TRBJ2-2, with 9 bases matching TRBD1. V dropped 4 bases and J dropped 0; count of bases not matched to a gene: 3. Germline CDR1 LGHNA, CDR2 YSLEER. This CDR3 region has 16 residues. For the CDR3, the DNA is TGCGCCAGCAGCCTTACAGGGGGCCCGAACACCGGGGAGCTGTTTTTT. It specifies CASSLTGGPNTGELFF.

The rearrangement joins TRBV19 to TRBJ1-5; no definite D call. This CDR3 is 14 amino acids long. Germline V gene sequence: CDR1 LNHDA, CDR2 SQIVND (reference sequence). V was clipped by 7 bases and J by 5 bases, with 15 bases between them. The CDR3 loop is CASTASGRDQPQHF. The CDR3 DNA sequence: TGTGCCAGTACGGCCTCTGGGCGGGATCAGCCCCAGCATTTT.

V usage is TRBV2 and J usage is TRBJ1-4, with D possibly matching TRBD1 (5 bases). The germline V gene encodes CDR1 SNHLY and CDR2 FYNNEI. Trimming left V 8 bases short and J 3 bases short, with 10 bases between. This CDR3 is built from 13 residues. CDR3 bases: TGTGCCAGCCTGCAGGGTTCTAATGAAAAACTGTTTTTT. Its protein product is CASLQGSNEKLFF.

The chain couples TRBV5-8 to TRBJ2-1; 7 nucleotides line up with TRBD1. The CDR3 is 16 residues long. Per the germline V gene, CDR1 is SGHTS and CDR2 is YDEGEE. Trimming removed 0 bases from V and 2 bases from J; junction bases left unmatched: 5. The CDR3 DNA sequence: TGTGCCAGCAGCTTGGCCAAGGGGGCTGCCTACAATGAGCAGTTCTTC. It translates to CASSLAKGAAYNEQFF.

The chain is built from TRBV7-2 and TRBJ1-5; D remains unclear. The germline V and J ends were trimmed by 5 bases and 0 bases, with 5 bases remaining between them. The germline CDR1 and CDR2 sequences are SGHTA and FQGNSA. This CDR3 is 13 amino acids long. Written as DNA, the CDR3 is TGTGCCAGCAGCCAGAATAGCAATCAGCCCCAGCATTTT. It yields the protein CASSQNSNQPQHF.

The CDR3 region has the DNA TGTGCCAGTAGTTTAGGGCAGAACAATGAGCAGTTCTTC. Protein: CASSLGQNNEQFF. V and J are TRBV19 and TRBJ2-1; D unclear. The V end lost 5 bases, the J end lost 5 bases, and 10 bases lay between the germline ends. This CDR3 comprises 13 residues. Germline V lookup: CDR1 LNHDA, CDR2 SQIVND (reference sequence). The complete variable domain, with remaining parts taken from reference TRBV19 and TRBJ2-1, reads DGGITQSPKYLFRKEGQNVTLSCEQNLNHDAMYWYRQDPGQGLRLIYYSQIVNDFQKGDIAEGYSVSREKKESFPLTVTSAQKNPTAFYLCASSLGQNNEQFFGPGTRLTVL.

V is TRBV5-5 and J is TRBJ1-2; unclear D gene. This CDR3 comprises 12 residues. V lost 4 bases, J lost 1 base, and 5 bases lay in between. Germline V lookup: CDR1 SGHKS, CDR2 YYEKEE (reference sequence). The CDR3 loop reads CASSPYNYGYTF. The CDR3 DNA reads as TGTGCCAGCAGCCCTTATAACTATGGCTACACCTTC.